These 32 T cell receptor beta chains were all obtained from the same sample, sequenced in a study of monozygotic twins with inflammatory bowel disease. Each CDR3 protein gets one entry in TCRdb, which reprocessed the 5' RACE reads and gives no DNA. The sample has approximately 150,000 distinct CDR3 sequences. Specimen: blood. The receptor source for this set is a human donor with ulcerative colitis or Crohn's disease, or a healthy co-twin of an affected twin (not recorded which).

The CDR3 protein is CASSLSAGASTDTQYF. The chain is built from TRBV27 and TRBJ2-3. CDR3 size: 16 residues. The germline gives CDR1 MNHEY, CDR2 SMNVEV (reference sequence).

The V gene is TRBV12-3 or TRBV12-4, the J gene TRBJ2-5; TCRdb gives TRBD1 as the D gene, but with no DNA this cannot be confirmed. CDR3 length: 14 amino acids. The CDR3 spells CASSFGGRGETQYF.

The V gene is TRBV5-1, the J gene TRBJ2-1. Germline assignment: CDR1 SGHRS and CDR2 YFSETQ. This CDR3 comprises 13 residues. This CDR3 is CASRPTSNNEQFF.

CDR3 protein: CASSFLTGELFF. The chain recombines TRBV5-1 with TRBJ2-2. Germline V lookup: CDR1 SGHRS, CDR2 YFSETQ. CDR3 size: 12 residues.

The chain has TRBV20-1 and TRBJ1-4. The CDR3 covers 11 residues. Germline V CDR1 and CDR2: DFQATT, SNEGSKA (reference sequence). The chain's CDR3 is CSARGQEKLFF.

This chain joins TRBV3-1 and TRBJ2-3; TCRdb gives TRBD2 as the D gene, but with no DNA this cannot be confirmed. The CDR3 is 13 amino acids. Looked up from germline, CDR1 is LGHDT and CDR2 is YNNKEL (reference sequence). The CDR3 spells CASSPWGADTQYF.

This chain connects TRBV3-1 to TRBJ1-1; TCRdb reports TRBD1, a call that lacks DNA to check it against. CDR1 is LGHDT and CDR2 is YNNKEL in the germline V gene (reference sequence). The CDR3 contains 13 residues. This CDR3 reads CASSLTGTVTAFF. Supplemented by reference TRBV3-1 and TRBJ1-1, the full variable domain reads DTAVSQTPKYLVTQMGNDKSIKCEQNLGHDTMYWYKQDSKKFLKIMFSYNNKELIINETVPNRFSPKSPDKAHLNLHINSLELGDSAVYFCASSLTGTVTAFFGQGTRLTVV.

V gene TRBV11-2 combines with J gene TRBJ1-4. CDR1 SGHAT and CDR2 FQNNGV come from the germline V gene. CDR3 length: 17 amino acids. The CDR3 loop is CASSLDIQTATNEKLFF.

The gene calls are TRBV10-3 and TRBJ2-2; TCRdb's D call, TRBD1, is unchecked because there is no DNA. Germline assignment: CDR1 ENHRY and CDR2 SYGVKD. This CDR3 is 15 amino acids long. This chain's CDR3 is CAATGTDPYTGELFF.

V is TRBV12-3 or TRBV12-4 and J is TRBJ2-1; TCRdb selects TRBD2, and the lack of DNA leaves this call unchecked. CDR3 length: 15 amino acids. The CDR3 protein is CASSFFGLVPREQFF.

This sequence joins TRBV19 and TRBJ1-2; checking the TCRdb D call of TRBD1 is not possible without DNA. Germline V lookup: CDR1 LNHDA, CDR2 SQIVND (reference sequence). The CDR3 length is 13 residues. The CDR3 loop is CASSPDRSYGYTF.

The rearrangement uses TRBV18 and TRBJ2-5. The germline V gene has CDR1 KGHSH and CDR2 LQKENI. This CDR3 spans 13 amino acids. The CDR3 spells CASSPRGGETQYF.

The chain links TRBV20-1 to TRBJ2-5; no DNA is available, so the TRBD2 call from TCRdb remains unchecked. The CDR3 length is 14 residues. CDR1 and CDR2 from the germline V gene are DFQATT and SNEGSKA (reference sequence). Here the CDR3 reads CSARASRGQETQYF.

The gene calls are TRBV6-5 and TRBJ1-1; as DNA is missing, the TRBD1 call by TCRdb cannot be tested. CDR1 and CDR2 from the germline V gene are MNHEY and SVGAGI. The CDR3 runs 15 residues. This CDR3 is CASSYGDREWTEAFF.

The chain uses TRBV5-1 and TRBJ2-2. The V gene's germline CDR1 is SGHRS and CDR2 YFSETQ. There are 16 residues in the CDR3. CDR3 protein: CASSLTGTAGTGELFF.

This sequence joins TRBV28 and TRBJ2-1; TCRdb proposes TRBD1, but this gene call is untestable without DNA. The CDR3 contains 16 residues. The germline CDR1 and CDR2 sequences are MDHEN and SYDVKM. The chain's CDR3 is CASSSTGTGGHNEQFF.

The chain couples TRBV20-1 to TRBJ2-2. There are 16 residues in the CDR3. Per the germline V gene, CDR1 is DFQATT and CDR2 is SNEGSKA (reference sequence). The chain's CDR3 is CSARILAERATGELFF.

The V call is TRBV20-1, the J call TRBJ1-5; TCRdb indicates TRBD1, and absent DNA this call remains unverified. The CDR3 covers 13 residues. CDR1 is DFQATT and CDR2 is SNEGSKA in the germline V gene (reference sequence). CDR3 residues: CSARTGDNQPQHF.

The V and J genes are TRBV5-6 and TRBJ2-5; the TCRdb call, TRBD1, lacks DNA for checking. The CDR3 loop spans 16 amino acids. Looked up from germline, CDR1 is SGHDT and CDR2 is YYEEEE. The chain's CDR3 is CASSFSGQTKQETQYF.

The chain carries TRBV20-1 and TRBJ2-1; the TCRdb D gene call, TRBD2, has no DNA to confirm it. The CDR3 totals 14 residues. Germline CDR1 is DFQATT and CDR2 is SNEGSKA (reference sequence). This CDR3 is CSASRSGRAYEQFF.

The J gene is TRBJ2-7, the V gene TRBV7-9; TCRdb indicates TRBD1, and absent DNA this call remains unverified. The length of the CDR3 is 14 residues. Looked up from germline, CDR1 is SEHNR and CDR2 is FQNEAQ (reference sequence). The CDR3 is CASSLPRGLDEQYF. Supplemented by reference TRBV7-9 and TRBJ2-7, the full variable domain reads DTGVSQNPRHKITKRGQNVTFRCDPISEHNRLYWYRQTLGQGPEFLTYFQNEAQLEKSRLLSDRFSAERPKGSFSTLEIQRTEQGDSAMYLCASSLPRGLDEQYFGPGTRLTVT.

The gene calls are TRBV21-1 and TRBJ1-4; TCRdb indicates TRBD1, and absent DNA this call remains unverified. TRBV21-1 is reported as a pseudogene. CDR3 length: 17 residues. The CDR3 protein is CASSKAGGVATNEKLFF.

This chain joins TRBV6-2 or TRBV6-3 and TRBJ1-2; the TCRdb call, TRBD1, lacks DNA for checking. Germline loops: CDR1 MNHEY, CDR2 SVGEGT. The length of the CDR3 is 15 residues. CDR3 residues: CASSYRDRLSYGYTF.

V gene TRBV27 combines with J gene TRBJ1-1. The CDR3 sequence is 13 residues long. Germline CDR1 and CDR2: MNHEY and SMNVEV (reference sequence). CDR3 sequence reads: CASSLIKDTEAFF.

The chain recombines TRBV18 with TRBJ1-3. CDR1 and CDR2 (germline): KGHSH, LQKENI. The CDR3 is 13 amino acids. CDR3 amino acids: CASSPLRGNTIYF.

The chain has TRBV5-1 and TRBJ1-2; as DNA is missing, the TRBD1 call by TCRdb cannot be tested. Per germline, CDR1 SGHRS and CDR2 YFSETQ. This CDR3 region has 17 residues. The CDR3 loop reads CASSLLGTGPNSDGYTF.

The rearrangement uses TRBV18 and TRBJ2-2; TCRdb indicates TRBD1, and absent DNA this call remains unverified. Per germline, CDR1 KGHSH and CDR2 LQKENI. The CDR3 is made up of 16 amino acids. CDR3 residues: CASSDVRTTNTGELFF. Filled out from reference TRBV18 and TRBJ2-2, the complete variable domain reads NAGVMQNPRHLVRRRGQEARLRCSPMKGHSHVYWYRQLPEEGLKFMVYLQKENIIDESGMPKERFSAEFPKEGPSILRIQQVVRGDSAAYFCASSDVRTTNTGELFFGEGSRLTVL.

The rearrangement links TRBV12-3 or TRBV12-4 to TRBJ2-1; the D call from TCRdb, TRBD2, cannot be confirmed without DNA. The CDR3 is made up of 16 amino acids. The CDR3 region is CASSSPGLAVSTEQFF.

The rearrangement uses TRBV3-1 and TRBJ1-3. Germline lookup yields CDR1 LGHDT and CDR2 YNNKEL (reference sequence). This CDR3 contains 14 residues. CDR3 loop: CASSLQVTGNTVYF.

The chain has TRBV6-5 and TRBJ2-1; lacking DNA, the TRBD1 call made by TCRdb goes unchecked. Germline CDR1 is MNHEY and CDR2 is SVGAGI. The CDR3 sequence is 15 residues long. The CDR3: CASSYSYRGGNEQFF.

The rearrangement links TRBV20-1 to TRBJ1-6; the D call from TCRdb, TRBD1, cannot be confirmed without DNA. This CDR3 is built from 14 residues. CDR1 and CDR2 from the germline V gene are DFQATT and SNEGSKA (reference sequence). CDR3 sequence: CSAHGRGVNSPLHF.

The chain uses TRBV7-2 and TRBJ2-7; checking the TCRdb D call of TRBD1 is not possible without DNA. This CDR3 contains 15 residues. In germline, CDR1 is SGHTA, CDR2 FQGNSA. CDR3 loop: CASSFRDSRYYEQYF.